The clone carrying this T cell receptor (beta chain) was seen only once. Its antigen is not identified. Unmatched junction bases numbered 5, after V lost 4 bases and J lost 2 bases. This CDR3 spans 15 amino acids. Germline CDR1 is MGHRA and CDR2 is YSYEKL. Libraries were prepared by immunoSEQ multiplex PCR; TCRdb keeps only in-frame clonotypes and omits some of them. The table includes some 41,000 clones, roughly nine tenths detected once. These data come from a study of graft-versus-host responses after intestinal transplantation. Study-level background: Each recipient received anti-thymocyte globulin induction, then tacrolimus and steroids for 2 to 3 years.

Study-wide results and limits: The recipient marrow held GvH clones, and some of them showed up first in ileum or blood.

The clonotype comes from a human patient who received an intestinal transplant, so some T cells may come from the graft donor. The rearrangement joins TRBV4-1 to TRBJ1-5, with TRBD1 matching 7 bases. The specimen comprised PBMCs, sampled around 320 days after intestinal transplant. As DNA, the CDR3 is TGCGCCAGCAGCCCTCCGGACAGGCGCAATCAGCCCCAGCATTTT. It is translated as CASSPPDRRNQPQHF.